The 6 T cell receptor beta chains given below trace back to one sample, sequenced in a study of technical replicates of blood from a few donors. Some clones are missing from TCRdb's copy, which holds only in-frame ones; the method was immunoSEQ multiplex PCR. The data contain nearly 70,000 clones, roughly 90% of them seen just once; the ten biggest clones take up 4.7%. Specimen: PBMCs. The source is a human donor in good health. Some clones in this sample may be carry-over from other donors' samples.

CDR3 sequence reads: CASSSDNSGNTIYF. The CDR3 bases are TGTGCCAGCAGCTCGGACAACTCTGGAAACACCATATATTTT. The chain carries TRBV9 and TRBJ1-3; a weak D match, TRBD1 (5 bases). V lost 4 bases, J lost 0 bases, and 8 bases lay in between. This CDR3 spans 14 amino acids. Germline CDR1 and CDR2: SGDLS and YYNGEE. The full variable domain, with the rest looked up from reference TRBV9 and TRBJ1-3, is DSGVTQTPKHLITATGQRVTLRCSPRSGDLSVYWYQQSLDQGLQFLIQYYNGEERAKGNILERFSAQQFPDLHSELNLSSLELGDSALYFCASSSDNSGNTIYFGEGSWLTVV.

The V call is TRBV5-1, the J call TRBJ2-1; D might be TRBD2 (5 bases). V dropped 4 bases and J dropped 5 bases, with 7 bases sitting between them. Germline-derived CDR1 and CDR2 are SGHRS and YFSETQ. This CDR3 spans 12 amino acids. The DNA for the CDR3 is TGCGCCAGCAGCGGACTGGACAATGAGCAGTTCTTC. Encoded protein: CASSGLDNEQFF.

This CDR3 is CASSLSGPPQEKLFF. DNA of the CDR3: TGTGCCAGCAGTTTATCGGGCCCCCCGCAGGAAAAACTGTTTTTT. The chain employs TRBV27 and TRBJ1-4; D unresolved. This CDR3 spans 15 amino acids. Germline loops: CDR1 MNHEY, CDR2 SMNVEV (reference sequence). V was shortened by 0 bases and J by 8 bases, with 13 bases between the two germline ends.

The CDR3 coding sequence is TGTGCCAGCTCACCGGCCAGCGGGAGCGCCGGGGAGCTGTTTTTT. The encoded protein is CASSPASGSAGELFF. V is TRBV18 and J is TRBJ2-2; 8 bases match TRBD2. Trimming cost V 3 bases and J 6 bases; bases outside gene matches: 6. The V gene's germline CDR1 is KGHSH and CDR2 LQKENI. This CDR3 has 15 amino acids.

This rearrangement joins TRBV27 to TRBJ1-3, with 7 bases fitting TRBD1. The germline V gene encodes CDR1 MNHEY and CDR2 SMNVEV (reference sequence). The CDR3 runs to 16 residues. V shed 4 bases, J shed 2 bases, and the junction held 8 bases outside the gene matches. The CDR3 loop reads CASSSEDRDPGNTIYF. CDR3 sequence (DNA): TGTGCCAGCAGTTCCGAAGACAGGGATCCTGGAAACACCATATATTTT.

As regards this clone: This CDR3 is also generated by other DNA sequences in the sample. The chain joins TRBV5-4 to TRBJ1-1; 8 nucleotides agree with TRBD1. The CDR3 runs 14 residues. Germline values: CDR1 SGHNT, CDR2 YYREEE (reference sequence). J was trimmed by 1 base and V by 2 bases; bases with no gene match: 1. CDR3 DNA sequence: TGTGCCAGCAGCTTTCAGGGGGCGAACACTGAAGCTTTCTTT. This translates into CASSFQGANTEAFF. Using reference TRBV5-4 and TRBJ1-1 for the parts outside the CDR3, the full variable domain is ETGVTQSPTHLIKTRGQQVTLRCSSQSGHNTVSWYQQALGQGPQFIFQYYREEENGRGNFPPRFSGLQFPNYSSELNVNALELDDSALYLCASSFQGANTEAFFGQGTRLTVV.